The present T cell receptor beta chain was sequenced within a study of T cell responses to AZD1222 COVID-19 vaccine. Clones were sequenced by immunoSEQ multiplex PCR, and TCRdb holds only the in-frame ones, with some missing. The data hold around 71,000 clones, with around four fifths observed a single time. Comments on this clone: The antigen is unknown.

Germline trimming cut 5 bases from V and 5 bases from J; bases unmatched to any gene: 11. There are 14 residues in the CDR3. Germline CDR1 and CDR2: SQVTM and ANQGSEA. Study-wide results and limits: Researchers took repertoire samples only after the peak T cell response had come.

Sequences were derived from peripheral blood, sampled on day 0 of AZD1222 vaccination. This rearrangement joins TRBV29-1 to TRBJ1-1, with 7 bases identical to TRBD1. This TCR came from an adult in good health. Written as DNA, the CDR3 is TGCAGCGTTAACGCAGGGGGGGGAGGAACTGAAGCTTTCTTT. The encoded protein is CSVNAGGGGTEAFF.